The subject of this entry is one T cell receptor beta chain. The J segment lost 5 bases and the V segment lost 5 bases, leaving 8 bases of the junction unmatched. The germline V gene has CDR1 SGHVS and CDR2 FNYEAQ. The CDR3 is 14 residues long. Only in-frame clones appear in the TCRdb table, and some are missing; sequencing was by immunoSEQ multiplex PCR. The table includes around 10,000 clones, about 95% detected once. The sample originates from a study of technical replicates of blood from a few donors. The origin of this receptor is a human donor in good health. The chain links TRBV7-6 to TRBJ2-5; 7 nucleotides match TRBD1. The specimen was PBMCs. CDR3 in amino acids: CASSVRGMGETQYF. DNA of the CDR3: TGTGCCAGCAGCGTCAGGGGGATGGGGGAGACCCAGTACTTC.